This T cell receptor beta chain was retrieved from a study of blood T cells in healthy people across ages. The sample, roughly 9.1 milliliters of peripheral blood, was drawn from each donor. This clonotype occurred many times. Its antigen is not known. Study findings and constraints: Those diversity estimates obtained from one million T cells were thought to be underestimates.

CDR1 MDHEN and CDR2 SYDVKM come from the germline V gene. The CDR3 covers 13 residues. V was trimmed by 6 bases and J by 14 bases, leaving 17 bases between them. Alongside a J-beta primer mix, a sample-barcoded 5' primer served in a second PCR lasting about 7 to 12 cycles. TCRdb independently ran MiXCR on the 5' RACE reads; one entry per CDR3 protein. The sample records more than 1,400,000 distinct CDR3 sequences, approximately 40% being singletons. What was sequenced was blood. The chain couples TRBV28 to TRBJ1-6; perhaps TRBD1 as D (6 bases). The source of this sequence is a woman aged 18-29 years in good health. The CDR3 DNA is TGTGCCAGCAGGCCCGCAGGGGATTTGGCCCTCCACTTT. This encodes CASRPAGDLALHF.